The present entry profiles one T cell receptor (beta chain) with its context. The V end lost 3 bases, the J end lost 4 bases, and 4 bases lay between the germline ends. The CDR3 length is 11 residues. Germline lookup yields CDR1 GTSNPN and CDR2 SVGIG (reference sequence). This entry belongs to a study of blood T cell repertoires in COVID-19. Looking at the study overall: Acute and convalescent COVID-19 samples came from the United States, Italy and Spain.

In the original processing: The authors estimated nucleated cell counts from reference gene primer amplification. Method: immunoSEQ multiplex PCR; TCRdb's copy keeps in-frame clones and lacks some. The V and J calls and clone size were taken over from that table, and D and trimming were inferred from the DNA. In the table there are about 400,000 clones, roughly 89% of which are singletons. Sample: PBMCs or T cells enriched from blood (not recorded which). The TCR was taken from a woman aged 25-40 years who had recovered from COVID-19. The chain combines TRBV30 with TRBJ1-3, with D hard to call. Written as DNA, the CDR3 is TGTGCCTGGAGACTAGGAAACACCATATATTTT. It codes for CAWRLGNTIYF.